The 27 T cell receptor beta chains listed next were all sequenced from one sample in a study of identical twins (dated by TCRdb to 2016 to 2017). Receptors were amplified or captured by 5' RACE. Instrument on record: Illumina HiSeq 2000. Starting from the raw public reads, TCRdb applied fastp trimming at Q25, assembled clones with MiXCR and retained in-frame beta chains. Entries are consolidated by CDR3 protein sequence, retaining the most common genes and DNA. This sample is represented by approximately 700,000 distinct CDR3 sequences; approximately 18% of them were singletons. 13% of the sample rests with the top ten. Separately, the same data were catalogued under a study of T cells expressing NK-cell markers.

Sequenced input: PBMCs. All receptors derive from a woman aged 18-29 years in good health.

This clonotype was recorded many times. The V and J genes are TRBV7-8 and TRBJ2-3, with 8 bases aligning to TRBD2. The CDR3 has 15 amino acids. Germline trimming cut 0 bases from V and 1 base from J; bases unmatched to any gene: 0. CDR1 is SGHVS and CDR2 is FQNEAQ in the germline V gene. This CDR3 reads CASSLATSGTDTQYF. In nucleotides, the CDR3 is TGTGCCAGCAGCTTAGCGACTAGCGGCACAGATACGCAGTATTTT.

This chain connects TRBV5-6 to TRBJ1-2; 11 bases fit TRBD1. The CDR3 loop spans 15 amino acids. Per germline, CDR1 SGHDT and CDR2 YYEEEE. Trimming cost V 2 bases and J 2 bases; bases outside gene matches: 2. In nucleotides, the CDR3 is TGTGCCAGCAGCTTCTGGGACAGGGGGAACTATGGCTACACCTTC. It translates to CASSFWDRGNYGYTF. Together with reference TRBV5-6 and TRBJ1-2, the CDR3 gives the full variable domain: DAGVTQSPTHLIKTRGQQVTLRCSPKSGHDTVSWYQQALGQGPQFIFQYYEEEERQRGNFPDRFSGHQFPNYSSELNVNALLLGDSALYLCASSFWDRGNYGYTFGSGTRLTVV.

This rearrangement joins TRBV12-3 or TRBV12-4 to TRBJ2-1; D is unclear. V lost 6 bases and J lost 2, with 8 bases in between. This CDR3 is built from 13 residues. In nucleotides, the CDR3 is TGTGCCAGCAGGCTTGGGCCCTACAATGAGCAGTTCTTC. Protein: CASRLGPYNEQFF.

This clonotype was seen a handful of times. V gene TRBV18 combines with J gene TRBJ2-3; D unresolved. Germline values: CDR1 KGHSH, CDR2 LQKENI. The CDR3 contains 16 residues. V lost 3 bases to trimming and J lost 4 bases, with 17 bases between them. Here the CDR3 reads CASSPLRVINPDTQYF. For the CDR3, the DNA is TGTGCCAGCTCACCCTTACGGGTGATTAATCCAGATACGCAGTATTTT.

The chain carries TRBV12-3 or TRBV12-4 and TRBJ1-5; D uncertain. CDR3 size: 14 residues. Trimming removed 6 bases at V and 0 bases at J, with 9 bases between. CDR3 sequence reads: CASSRGYSNQPQHF. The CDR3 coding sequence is TGTGCCAGCAGCCGAGGATATAGCAATCAGCCCCAGCATTTT.

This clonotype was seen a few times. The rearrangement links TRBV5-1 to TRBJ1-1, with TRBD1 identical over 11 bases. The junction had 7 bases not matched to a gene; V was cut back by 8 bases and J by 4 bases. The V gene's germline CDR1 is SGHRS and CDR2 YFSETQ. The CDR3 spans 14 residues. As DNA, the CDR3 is TGCGCCAGTCAGGACAGGGGGCGAACCACTGAAGCTTTCTTT. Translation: CASQDRGRTTEAFF.

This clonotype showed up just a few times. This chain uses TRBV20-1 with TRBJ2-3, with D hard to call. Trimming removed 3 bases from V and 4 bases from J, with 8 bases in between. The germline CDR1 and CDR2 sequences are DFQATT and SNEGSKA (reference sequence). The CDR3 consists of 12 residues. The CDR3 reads CSARPTADTQYF. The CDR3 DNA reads TGCAGTGCTAGGCCCACGGCAGATACGCAGTATTTT.

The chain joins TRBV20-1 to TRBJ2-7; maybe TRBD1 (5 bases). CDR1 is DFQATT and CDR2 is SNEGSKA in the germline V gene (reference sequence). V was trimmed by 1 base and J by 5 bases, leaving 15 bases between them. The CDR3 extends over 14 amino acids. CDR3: CSARAGQVAHEQYF. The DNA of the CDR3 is TGCAGTGCTAGAGCAGGACAAGTCGCCCACGAGCAGTACTTC.

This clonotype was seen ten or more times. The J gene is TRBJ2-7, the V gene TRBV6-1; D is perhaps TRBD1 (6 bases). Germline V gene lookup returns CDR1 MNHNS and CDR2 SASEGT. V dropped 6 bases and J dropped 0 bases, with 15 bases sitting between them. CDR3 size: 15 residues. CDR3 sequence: CASSPLRGSSYEQYF. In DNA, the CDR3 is TGTGCCAGCAGCCCCCTCAGGGGCTCCTCCTACGAGCAGTACTTC.

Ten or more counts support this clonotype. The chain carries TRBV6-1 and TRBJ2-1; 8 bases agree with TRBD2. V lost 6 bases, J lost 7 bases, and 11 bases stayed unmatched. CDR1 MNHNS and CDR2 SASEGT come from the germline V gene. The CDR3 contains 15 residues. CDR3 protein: CASSPRGGQGNEQFF. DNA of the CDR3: TGTGCCAGCAGCCCCCGGGGGGGGCAGGGGAATGAGCAGTTCTTC.

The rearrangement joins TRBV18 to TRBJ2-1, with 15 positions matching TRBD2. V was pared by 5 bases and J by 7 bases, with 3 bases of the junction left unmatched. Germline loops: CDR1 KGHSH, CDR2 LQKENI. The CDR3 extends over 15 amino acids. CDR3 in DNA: TGTGCCAGCTCAGGACTAGCGGGAGGGCCGAATGAGCAGTTCTTC. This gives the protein CASSGLAGGPNEQFF.

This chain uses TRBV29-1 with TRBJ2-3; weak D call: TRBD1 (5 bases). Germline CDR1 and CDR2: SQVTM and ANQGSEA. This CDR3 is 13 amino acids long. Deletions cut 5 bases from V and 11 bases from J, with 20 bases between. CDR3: CSVKPPQGREQYF. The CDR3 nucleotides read TGCAGCGTTAAACCCCCGCAGGGTAGGGAGCAGTATTTT.

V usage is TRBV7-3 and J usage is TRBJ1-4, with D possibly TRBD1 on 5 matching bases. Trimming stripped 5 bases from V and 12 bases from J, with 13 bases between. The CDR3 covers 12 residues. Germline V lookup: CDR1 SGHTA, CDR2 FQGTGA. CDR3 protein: CASSPGWGELFF. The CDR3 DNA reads TGTGCCAGCAGCCCTGGTTGGGGGGAACTGTTTTTT.

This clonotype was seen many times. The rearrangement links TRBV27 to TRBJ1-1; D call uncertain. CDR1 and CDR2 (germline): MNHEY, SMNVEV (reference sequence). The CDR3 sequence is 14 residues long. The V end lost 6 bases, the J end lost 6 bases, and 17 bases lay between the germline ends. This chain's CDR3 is CASSLSRMAPEAFF. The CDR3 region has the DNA TGTGCCAGCAGCCTAAGCAGGATGGCCCCTGAAGCTTTCTTT.

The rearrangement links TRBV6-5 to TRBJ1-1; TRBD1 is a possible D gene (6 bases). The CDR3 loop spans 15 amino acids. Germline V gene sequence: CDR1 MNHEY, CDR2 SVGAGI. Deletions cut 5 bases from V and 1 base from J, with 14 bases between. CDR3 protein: CASSVLRGANTEAFF. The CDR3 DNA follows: TGTGCCAGCAGTGTACTACGGGGGGCGAACACTGAAGCTTTCTTT.

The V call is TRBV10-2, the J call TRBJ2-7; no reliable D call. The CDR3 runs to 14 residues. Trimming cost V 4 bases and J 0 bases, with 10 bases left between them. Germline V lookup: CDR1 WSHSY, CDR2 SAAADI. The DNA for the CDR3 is TGCGCCAGCAGTGGAGCCGATAGCTCCTACGAGCAGTACTTC. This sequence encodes CASSGADSSYEQYF.

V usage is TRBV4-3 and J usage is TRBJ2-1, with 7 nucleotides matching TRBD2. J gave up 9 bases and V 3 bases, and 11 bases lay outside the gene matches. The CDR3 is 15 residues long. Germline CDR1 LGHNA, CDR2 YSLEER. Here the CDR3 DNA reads TGCGCCAGCAGCCACGAATTGACTAGCTCGGGTGAGCAGTTCTTC. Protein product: CASSHELTSSGEQFF.

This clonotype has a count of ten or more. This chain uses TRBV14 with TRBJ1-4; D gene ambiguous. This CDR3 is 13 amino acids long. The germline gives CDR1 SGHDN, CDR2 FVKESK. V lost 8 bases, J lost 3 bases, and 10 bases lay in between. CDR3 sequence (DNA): TGTGCCAGCTCGGACGGGTCTAATGAAAAACTGTTTTTT. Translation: CASSDGSNEKLFF.

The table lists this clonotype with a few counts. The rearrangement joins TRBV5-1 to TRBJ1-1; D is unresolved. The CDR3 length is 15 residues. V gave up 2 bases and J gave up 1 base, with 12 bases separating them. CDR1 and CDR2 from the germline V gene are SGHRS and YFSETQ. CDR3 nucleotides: TGCGCCAGCAGCTTTGCGGGGTTCGAGAACACTGAAGCTTTCTTT. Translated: CASSFAGFENTEAFF.

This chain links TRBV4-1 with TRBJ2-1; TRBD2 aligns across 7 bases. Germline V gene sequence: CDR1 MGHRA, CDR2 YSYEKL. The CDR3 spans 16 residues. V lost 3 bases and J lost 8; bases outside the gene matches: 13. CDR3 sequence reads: CASSHPRTSGSYEQFF. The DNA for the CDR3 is TGCGCCAGCAGCCATCCTCGGACTAGTGGATCCTATGAGCAGTTCTTC.

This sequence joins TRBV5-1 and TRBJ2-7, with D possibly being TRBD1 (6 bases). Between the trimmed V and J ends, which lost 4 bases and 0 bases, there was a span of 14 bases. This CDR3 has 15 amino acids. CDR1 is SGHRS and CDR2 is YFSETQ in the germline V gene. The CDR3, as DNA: TGCGCCAGCAGCCCCGGACAGACAGGCTCCTACGAGCAGTACTTC. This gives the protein CASSPGQTGSYEQYF.

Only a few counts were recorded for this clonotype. The CDR3 bases are TGCGCCAGCAGCCAAGATCGGCCATCCAGCTCCTACAATGAGCAGTTCTTC. Translated: CASSQDRPSSSYNEQFF. This chain connects TRBV4-3 to TRBJ2-1; D is ambiguous. The length of the CDR3 is 17 residues. CDR1 LGHNA and CDR2 YSLEER come from the germline V gene. V lost 0 bases to trimming and J lost 0 bases, with 12 bases between them.

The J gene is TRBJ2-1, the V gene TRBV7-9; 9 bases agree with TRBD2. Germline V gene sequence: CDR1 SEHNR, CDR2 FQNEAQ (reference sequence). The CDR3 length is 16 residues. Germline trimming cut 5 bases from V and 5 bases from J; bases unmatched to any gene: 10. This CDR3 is CASSLSGGLNHNEQFF. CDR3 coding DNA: TGTGCCAGCAGCCTCAGCGGGGGGCTAAATCACAATGAGCAGTTCTTC.

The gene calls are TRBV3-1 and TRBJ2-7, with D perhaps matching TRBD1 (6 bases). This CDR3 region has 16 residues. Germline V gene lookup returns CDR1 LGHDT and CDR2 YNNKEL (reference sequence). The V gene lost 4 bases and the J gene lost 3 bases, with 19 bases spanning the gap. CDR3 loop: CASSPGFLDRLYEQYF. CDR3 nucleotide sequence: TGTGCCAGCAGCCCAGGTTTTCTGGACAGACTCTACGAGCAGTACTTC.

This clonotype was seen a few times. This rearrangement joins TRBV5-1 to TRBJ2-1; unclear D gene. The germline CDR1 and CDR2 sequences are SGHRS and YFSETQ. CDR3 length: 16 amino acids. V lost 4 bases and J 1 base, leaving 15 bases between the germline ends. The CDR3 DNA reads TGCGCCAGCAGCAGAAATAGCATTGATTCCTACAATGAGCAGTTCTTC. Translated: CASSRNSIDSYNEQFF.

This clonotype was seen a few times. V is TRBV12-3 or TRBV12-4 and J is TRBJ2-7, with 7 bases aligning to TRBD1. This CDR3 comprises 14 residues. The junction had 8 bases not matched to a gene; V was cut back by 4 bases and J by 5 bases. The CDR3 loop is CASSSTDRRNEQYF. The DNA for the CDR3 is TGTGCCAGCAGTTCAACGGACAGGCGAAACGAGCAGTACTTC.

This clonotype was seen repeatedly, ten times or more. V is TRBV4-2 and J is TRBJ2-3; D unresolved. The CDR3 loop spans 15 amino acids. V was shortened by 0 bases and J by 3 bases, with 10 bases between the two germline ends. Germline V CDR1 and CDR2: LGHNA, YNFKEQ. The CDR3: CASSQDAAPTDTQYF. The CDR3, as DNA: TGTGCCAGCAGCCAAGATGCGGCCCCGACAGATACGCAGTATTTT.